What follows are 24 T cell receptor beta chains derived from one specimen sequenced in a study of vaccination and CD4 T cells after COVID-19 (dated by TCRdb to between 2020 and 2023). The label giving this sample's treatment or condition can be read as: approximately 11-day PBMC culture with coronavirus spike peptide pools or control peptides (ViraFEST assay). These receptors have no identified antigens. The method was PCR. For sequencing, an Illumina iSeq 100 was employed. DNA from cultured CD4+ T cells was subjected to TCR sequencing with the Oncomine TCR Beta short-read assay at the Johns Hopkins FTIC core. TCRdb applied fastp at Q25 and MiXCR to the public reads, then kept only in-frame beta chains. Each record represents a unique CDR3 protein, reported with the most common genes and DNA among its rows. Across this sample there are 20,000 to 30,000 distinct CDR3 sequences, with roughly 44% seen only once. The ten largest account for roughly 7% of the sample.

The sample was CD4+ T cells from blood, cultured in vitro. Receptors originate from a human donor who had recovered from COVID-19.

The CDR3 region has the DNA TGTGCCAGCAGCTTCCTCGGGACAGGGTCCTACGAGCAGTACTTC. It specifies CASSFLGTGSYEQYF. The chain couples TRBV7-3 to TRBJ2-7; 9 bases line up with TRBD1. The CDR3 is 15 residues long. Germline V gene sequence: CDR1 SGHTA, CDR2 FQGTGA. V dropped 3 bases and J dropped 1; count of bases not matched to a gene: 4. Full variable domain (remainder filled in from reference TRBV7-3 and TRBJ2-7): GAGVSQTPSNKVTEKGKYVELRCDPISGHTALYWYRQSLGQGPEFLIYFQGTGAADDSGLPNDRFFAVRPEGSVSTLKIQRTERGDSAVYLCASSFLGTGSYEQYFGPGTRLTVT.

CDR3 sequence: CASSWGTKETQYF. The CDR3 DNA follows: TGTGCCAGCAGCTGGGGGACTAAAGAGACCCAGTACTTC. The rearrangement joins TRBV11-2 to TRBJ2-5; 7 nucleotides agree with TRBD2. This CDR3 has 13 residues. CDR1 SGHAT and CDR2 FQNNGV come from the germline V gene. V shed 4 bases and J 3 bases; nucleotides not matched to a gene: 2.

V is TRBV28 and J is TRBJ1-3; D is ambiguous. The germline V and J ends were trimmed by 5 bases and 8 bases, with 19 bases remaining between them. This CDR3 is built from 15 residues. CDR1 and CDR2 (germline): MDHEN, SYDVKM. CDR3 sequence reads: CASSMGQVSGDTIYF. Here the CDR3 DNA reads TGTGCCAGCAGTATGGGTCAGGTCTCCGGGGACACCATATATTTT.

This clonotype came up once. The junction does not match germline at one end; this may be a read error. The chain uses TRBV20-1 and TRBJ2-5; 8 positions agree with TRBD2. Per the germline V gene, CDR1 is DFQATT and CDR2 is SNEGSKA (reference sequence). CDR3 size: 15 residues. The CDR3 DNA reads as TGCAGTGCTAGAGTGAGCGGGGGACTCCAAGGGACCCAGTACTTC. Translating gives CSARVSGGLQGTQYF.

The CDR3 DNA sequence: TGTGCCAGCAGTTTAAAGAGGGTAGCGGGAGGGCCTGGTTATGGGGAGACCCAGTACTTC. Translation: CASSLKRVAGGPGYGETQYF. This chain joins TRBV27 and TRBJ2-5; 11 positions match TRBD2. CDR1 and CDR2 (germline): MNHEY, SMNVEV (reference sequence). The CDR3 totals 20 residues. V lost 2 bases and J lost 5; bases outside the gene matches: 19.

This clonotype has more than one count but fewer than ten. The genes are TRBV20-1 and TRBJ1-2; TRBD1 aligns across 8 bases. This CDR3 region has 13 residues. J was trimmed by 4 bases and V by 6 bases; bases with no gene match: 7. Germline loops: CDR1 DFQATT, CDR2 SNEGSKA (reference sequence). CDR3 coding DNA: TGCAGTGCCACAGGGGGAAGGGGCTATGGCTACACCTTC. Protein: CSATGGRGYGYTF.

Comments on this clonotype: The junction does not match germline at one end; this may be a read error. The gene calls are TRBV7-2 and TRBJ2-3; 9 bases map to TRBD2. Germline CDR1 SGHTA, CDR2 FQGNSA. The length of the CDR3 is 14 residues. The CDR3 protein is CAGSPLAGADTQYF. CDR3 nucleotides: TGTGCCGGCAGCCCCTTAGCGGGGGCAGATACGCAGTATTTT.

The chain has TRBV7-2 and TRBJ2-1; TRBD1 is a possible D gene (6 bases). The CDR3 loop spans 12 amino acids. From germline, CDR1 is SGHTA and CDR2 FQGNSA. V lost 0 bases to trimming and J lost 13 bases, with 10 bases between them. The CDR3 DNA reads TGTGCCAGCAGCTTAGCCCGGGACATTCAGTTCTTC. It is translated as CASSLARDIQFF.

This clonotype was seen a handful of times. The chain carries TRBV11-2 and TRBJ2-5; D possibly corresponds to TRBD1 (5 bases). With 3 bases removed from V and 5 bases from J, the gap between germline ends came to 10 bases. CDR1 SGHAT and CDR2 FQNNGV come from the germline V gene. The length of the CDR3 is 13 residues. CDR3 sequence reads: CASSFIRAETQYF. CDR3 in DNA: TGTGCCAGCAGCTTCATCAGGGCGGAGACCCAGTACTTC.

The chain links TRBV6-1 to TRBJ1-1, with D possibly matching TRBD1 (6 bases). This CDR3 is 18 amino acids long. Germline CDR1 is MNHNS and CDR2 is SASEGT. Trimming removed 6 bases at V and 2 bases at J, with 25 bases between. In DNA form, the CDR3 reads TGTGCCAGCAGGCCGGCCGGAAACAGGGCCCCCCTAAACACTGAAGCTTTCTTT. It specifies CASRPAGNRAPLNTEAFF.

This sequence joins TRBV28 and TRBJ1-6, with D unclear. Germline V gene data show CDR1 as MDHEN and CDR2 as SYDVKM. The CDR3 spans 15 residues. V lost 4 bases, J lost 5 bases, and 12 bases lay in between. The CDR3 spells CASSWRVNNNSPLHF. In DNA form, the CDR3 reads TGTGCCAGCAGTTGGCGGGTTAATAATAATTCACCCCTCCACTTT. Complete variable domain (other parts from reference TRBV28 and TRBJ1-6): DVKVTQSSRYLVKRTGEKVFLECVQDMDHENMFWYRQDPGLGLRLIYFSYDVKMKEKGDIPEGYSVSREKKERFSLILESASTNQTSMYLCASSWRVNNNSPLHFGNGTRLTVT.

This clonotype was detected only a few times. The V call is TRBV10-3, the J call TRBJ1-2; D gene unclear. Germline-derived CDR1 and CDR2 are ENHRY and SYGVKD. Trimming took 10 bases from V and 2 from J, leaving 20 bases between them. The CDR3 totals 15 residues. CDR3 in amino acids: CATAPTSLRNYGYTF. As DNA, the CDR3 is TGTGCCACTGCCCCTACGTCCCTTCGAAACTATGGCTACACCTTC.

V and J are TRBV20-1 and TRBJ1-1; 7 bases fit TRBD1. Germline V gene lookup returns CDR1 DFQATT and CDR2 SNEGSKA (reference sequence). The V segment lost 0 bases and the J segment 8 bases; nucleotides outside the gene matches: 6. This CDR3 comprises 13 residues. CDR3 nucleotide sequence: TGCAGTGCTAGAGATCGAAGGGGGCGGGAAGCTTTCTTT. This encodes CSARDRRGREAFF.

This chain links TRBV27 with TRBJ2-7; 13 bases line up with TRBD2. J lost 7 bases, V lost 2 bases, and 2 bases had no gene match. The CDR3 is 14 residues long. In germline, CDR1 is MNHEY, CDR2 SMNVEV (reference sequence). The CDR3 region is CASSLKGLAGEQYF. In DNA, the CDR3 is TGTGCCAGCAGTTTAAAGGGACTAGCGGGAGAGCAGTACTTC.

This clonotype has more than one count but fewer than ten. The chain has TRBV27 and TRBJ2-6; no reliable D call. The CDR3 runs to 18 residues. Germline values: CDR1 MNHEY, CDR2 SMNVEV (reference sequence). Trimming removed 2 bases from V and 1 base from J, with 15 bases in between. The CDR3 coding sequence is TGTGCCAGCAGTTTAATGCCAGGCCGACGGTCTGGGGCCAACGTCCTGACTTTC. Its translation: CASSLMPGRRSGANVLTF.

V usage is TRBV11-2 and J usage is TRBJ2-6; D is possibly TRBD2 (5 bases). CDR1 and CDR2 (germline): SGHAT, FQNNGV. Trimming cost V 1 base and J 0 bases, with 7 bases left between them. The CDR3 totals 16 residues. The CDR3: CASSLAGYSGANVLTF. The CDR3, as DNA: TGTGCCAGCAGCTTAGCGGGGTACTCTGGGGCCAACGTCCTGACTTTC.

This clonotype appeared a few times. V and J are TRBV6-2 or TRBV6-3 and TRBJ1-2; tentatively, D is TRBD1 (6 bases). The V gene lost 11 bases and the J gene lost 0 bases, with 13 bases spanning the gap. The CDR3 is made up of 13 amino acids. Germline V gives CDR1 MNHEY, CDR2 SVGEGT. CDR3 sequence: CAGRQASNYGYTF. CDR3 nucleotides: TGTGCCGGAAGACAGGCGTCTAACTATGGCTACACCTTC.

This clonotype has more than one count but fewer than ten. The chain employs TRBV28 and TRBJ1-2; TRBD1 aligns across 10 bases. CDR1 is MDHEN, CDR2 SYDVKM, per germline. This CDR3 has 15 residues. The V and J ends lost 5 bases and 6 bases, in that order; junction bases with no gene match: 9. This CDR3 reads CASSHYLGTGDGYTF. CDR3 coding DNA: TGTGCCAGCAGTCATTATCTCGGGACAGGGGATGGCTACACCTTC.

The rearrangement uses TRBV12-3 or TRBV12-4 and TRBJ1-6, with a weak D call TRBD1 (5 bases). The CDR3 has 14 residues. V lost 2 bases and J 6 bases, leaving 8 bases between the germline ends. In nucleotides, the CDR3 is TGTGCCAGCAGTTTATTTGGGGCTAATTCACCCCTCCACTTT. It encodes CASSLFGANSPLHF.

The chain is built from TRBV20-1 and TRBJ2-6, with a weak D call TRBD1 (5 bases). Germline lookup yields CDR1 DFQATT and CDR2 SNEGSKA (reference sequence). CDR3 length: 14 residues. V was shortened by 6 bases and J by 1 base, with 10 bases between the two germline ends. The CDR3 nucleotides read TGCAGTGCCCAGACAGCTTCTGGGGCCAACGTCCTGACTTTC. Translation: CSAQTASGANVLTF.

This clonotype was counted between two and nine times. The chain carries TRBV7-8 and TRBJ1-1; D is unresolved. CDR3 length equals 14 residues. Germline lookup yields CDR1 SGHVS and CDR2 FQNEAQ. The ends were cut back, 1 base at V and 2 bases at J, with 8 bases in the middle. CDR3: CASSLVLGNTEAFF. In nucleotides, the CDR3 is TGTGCCAGCAGCTTAGTGTTGGGCAACACTGAAGCTTTCTTT. Filled out from reference TRBV7-8 and TRBJ1-1, the complete variable domain reads GAGVSQSPRYKVAKRGQDVALRCDPISGHVSLFWYQQALGQGPEFLTYFQNEAQLDKSGLPSDRFFAERPEGSVSTLKIQRTQQEDSAVYLCASSLVLGNTEAFFGQGTRLTVV.

This clonotype was seen a few times. V is TRBV24-1 and J is TRBJ1-6, with D unclear. There are 16 residues in the CDR3. The V gene lost 1 base and the J gene lost 5 bases, with 11 bases spanning the gap. CDR1 is KGHDR and CDR2 is SFDVKD in the germline V gene. The CDR3 loop reads CATSDLNQQNNSPLHF. In DNA form, the CDR3 reads TGTGCCACCAGTGATTTAAATCAACAGAATAATTCACCCCTCCACTTT.

This chain joins TRBV4-3 and TRBJ2-1; TRBD1 or TRBD2 may be the D gene (8 bases each). Trimming removed 1 base at V and 7 bases at J, with 17 bases between. The germline CDR1 and CDR2 sequences are LGHNA and YSLEER. CDR3 length equals 16 residues. DNA of the CDR3: TGCGCCAGCAGCCAAGCTCAGGGGGCTAGCGGGAATGAGCAGTTCTTC. Protein product: CASSQAQGASGNEQFF.

This chain connects TRBV20-1 to TRBJ2-7; TRBD2 matches at 10 bases. With 3 bases clipped from V and 3 bases from J, the junction kept 14 bases outside the gene matches. The CDR3 runs 17 residues. The V gene's germline CDR1 is DFQATT and CDR2 SNEGSKA (reference sequence). CDR3 loop: CSASEGGSGGSGYEQYF. CDR3 nucleotide sequence: TGCAGTGCTAGCGAGGGGGGTAGCGGGGGGTCTGGCTACGAGCAGTACTTC.